This TCR beta chain was identified during a study of T cell repertoires in cytomegalovirus infection (dated by TCRdb to between 2019 and 2020). Describing the broader study: The peptide stimulations were aimed at well-studied HLA-B-restricted epitopes as well as recently identified HLA-C-restricted CMV epitopes, whose presentation resists viral immunomodulation. Donor HLA type was relevant to the analysis, because carriage of CMV infection together with the matching HLA type was indicated by public TCR beta signatures.

Instrument on record: Illumina HiSeq 1500. The public reads were reanalyzed by TCRdb: fastp trimming at Q25, MiXCR alignment, in-frame beta chains only. Identical CDR3 protein sequences are pooled into one entry, listed with their most common genes and DNA. The sample records some 700,000 distinct CDR3 sequences, about 33% of which are singletons. The biggest ten clones account for about 20% of the sample. The intended sense of this specimen's treatment or condition label: in vitro stimulation with specific CMV peptide epitopes to enrich CMV-specific T cells. Results the study describes overall, beyond this receptor: Cumulative frequency of public TCR beta family members discriminated carriers of CMV infection plus the relevant HLA type in this cohort and an independent approximately 360-donor cohort. The ex vivo response was dominated by HLA-C-restricted CMV-specific TCR beta clonotypes, which also provided the single most frequent clonotype in two of eight donors.

According to the germline V gene, CDR1 reads MNHEY and CDR2 reads SVGEGT. Its CDR3 holds 16 amino acids, cysteine through phenylalanine. Just CDR3 DNA is preserved here, 48 bases in frame from base 1. After removal of 0 bases from V and 5 bases from J, the junction retains 7 bases not matched to a gene. This clonotype was picked up a small number of times. There is no known antigen for this receptor. No quality values exist for individual bases; no much larger clone is one base distant. The sequence came from a human donor in good health (CMV status not recorded). Some clones in this sample may be carry-over from other donors' samples. The sequencing here drew on cultured PBMCs, taken from culture after CMV antigen stimulation. This receptor chain uses TRBV6-2 or TRBV6-3 and TRBJ2-5; the junction holds 9 bases that match TRBD1. The CDR3 sequence is CASSYSGTGGKETQYF. The sequence in DNA is TGTGCCAGCAGTTACTCGGGCACAGGGGGCAAGGAGACCCAGTACTTC.